This TCR beta chain came from a study of post-analysis software for immune sequencing data (dated by TCRdb to the mid-2010s). Turning to the overall study: Disease courses on record covered relapsing-remitting, secondary progressive and progressive-relapsing multiple sclerosis, though some patients had no subtype annotation. The patient repertoires were compared against 11 previously published healthy control repertoires obtained from donors aged about 6 to 25 years. A subset of samples was prepared in parallel using single-end sample barcoding, then pooled and co-amplified after Illumina adapter ligation. The research as a whole found: Patients showed significantly higher frequencies than controls for a handful of TRBV segments, among them TRBV5-6, TRBV5-1 and TRBV20-1. When samples were clustered directly using the F measure, samples prepared in the same batch co-clustered strongly, which prompted a batch-effect correction. The multiple sclerosis patient group was slightly younger than the control group. Compared with controls, multiple sclerosis patients had significantly lower normalized Chao1 diversity, a finding suggesting substantial peripheral T-cell clonal expansion.

To demonstrate the VDJtools post-analysis software, the study profiled TCR beta repertoires from the peripheral blood of about a dozen young patients with multiple sclerosis. Multiple sclerosis patients were children and adolescents aged roughly 6 to 15 years. Library construction relied on PCR. Sequencer: Illumina HiSeq 2500. Unique molecular identifiers were incorporated into TCR beta cDNA libraries to reduce PCR and sequencing biases. Every 1 to 10 million input T cells yielded approximately 500,000 cDNA molecules, meaning each molecule approximated one T cell. The patient libraries were prepared and sequenced using the same protocol as the earlier healthy control dataset. Within a given batch, samples were prepared together, multiplexed and sequenced on the same HiSeq lane. Regarding the original processing steps: MIGEC was used to process the raw barcoded reads, and molecular identifier groups with only a single read were discarded before consensus assembly and CDR3 extraction. VDJtools was used for post-analysis of the clonotype tables, with diversity normalized by down-sampling every dataset to the smallest sample size. Repertoire overlap clustering matched CDR3 amino acid but not nucleotide sequences to correct batch-related cross-sample contamination. TCRdb passed the public sequencing reads through fastp at Q25 and MiXCR, retaining productive beta sequences. Each entry merges the rows of one CDR3 protein and shows their most common DNA and genes. The V and J calls were not made by the authors but by TCRdb's processing. The sample data list some 800,000 distinct CDR3 sequences, and 46% of these were observed just once. The ten top clones hold roughly 5% of the sample.

The sample holds a few counts of this clonotype. What this receptor recognizes is not known. Within one base of it there is no much larger clone, and no base qualities were kept. Measured from the cysteine to the phenylalanine, the CDR3 is 17 residues long. Kept here is only the CDR3 DNA, which spans 51 bases and is read in frame from base 1. V ends up 6 bases short and J 0 bases short, with an unmatched junction base count of 8. This TCR was recovered from a girl aged 10 to 17 with multiple sclerosis. Recombination linked TRBV12-3 or TRBV12-4 to TRBJ2-6, and 7 bases in between align with TRBD1. Sequencing was done on a sample of blood. Read as DNA, the sequence is TGTGCCAGCAGCCCCGGGACAGCGATCTCTGGGGCCAACGTCCTGACTTTC. This sequence encodes CASSPGTAISGANVLTF.